The 15 T cell receptor beta chains in this list originate from one sample, sequenced in a study of tumor-infiltrating lymphocytes in primary liver carcinoma. Unsorted whole blood yielded blood RNA, and germline DNA was extracted as well. Starting material of about 480 ng total RNA yielded TCR beta cDNA via a constant-region primer. Three rounds of nested multiplex PCR with slightly modified ARM-PCR produced TCR beta libraries. Two initial PCR rounds of about 10 cycles each paired TRBV1-TRBV30 forward primers with a C-beta reverse primer. TCRdb used MiXCR to reprocess the multiplex PCR reads, holding one entry per CDR3 protein. In the table there are 300,000 to 400,000 distinct CDR3 sequences, less than 70% of which are singletons. The material sequenced was peripheral blood. These receptors originate from a man in his forties or fifties with primary liver carcinoma and hepatitis B virus infection.

In its sample, this clonotype was seen once. The V and J genes are TRBV2 and TRBJ2-3; the D gene is possibly TRBD1 (6 bases). CDR1 and CDR2 (germline): SNHLY, FYNNEI. The CDR3 runs 14 residues. The V gene lost 6 bases and the J gene lost 0 bases, with 10 bases spanning the gap. The CDR3 DNA sequence: TGTGCCAGCAGGGTTGACAGGAGCACAGATACGCAGTATTTT. It specifies CASRVDRSTDTQYF.

As for this clonotype: This sequence may be a read error, since a much larger clone differs from it by one base. The chain uses TRBV6-5 and TRBJ1-5; unclear D gene. V lost 6 bases and J 6 bases, leaving 15 bases between the germline ends. The germline CDR1 and CDR2 sequences are MNHEY and SVGAGI. This CDR3 is 14 amino acids long. The CDR3 DNA follows: TGTGCCAGCAGCTCCGAGAGGGTGGGTCAGCCCCAGCATTTT. Protein product: CASSSERVGQPQHF.

Comments on this clonotype: This may be a read error, as it is one base from a much larger clone. This chain joins TRBV6-5 and TRBJ2-1; TRBD1 is a possible D gene (5 bases). The CDR3 is made up of 15 amino acids. CDR1 and CDR2 (germline): MNHEY, SVGAGI. CDR3 in amino acids: CASSFSRSGSNERFF. CDR3 in DNA: TGTGCCAGCAGTTTCAGTCGTTCAGGGTCCAATGAGCGGTTCTTC.

As concerns this clonotype: It may be a read error: a sequence one base away is much more abundant. The chain carries TRBV10-3 and TRBJ2-5; 8 bases line up with TRBD1. CDR1 ENHRY and CDR2 SYGVKD come from the germline V gene. Trimming removed 3 bases from V and 7 bases from J; junction bases left unmatched: 10. This CDR3 spans 15 amino acids. The CDR3 sequence: CAISEVPDRVGTQYF. CDR3 DNA: TGTGCCATCAGTGAAGTCCCGGACAGGGTAGGGACCCAGTACTTC.

The chain carries TRBV5-1 and TRBJ2-6, with D unclear. In germline, CDR1 is SGHRS, CDR2 YFSETQ. Trimming removed 3 bases at V and 0 bases at J, with 7 bases between. This CDR3 contains 15 residues. CDR3 amino acids: CASSSTASGANVLTF. The CDR3 bases are TGCGCCAGCAGCTCCACGGCCTCTGGGGCCAACGTCCTGACTTTC. Supplemented by reference TRBV5-1 and TRBJ2-6, the full variable domain reads KAGVTQTPRYLIKTRGQQVTLSCSPISGHRSVSWYQQTPGQGLQFLFEYFSETQRNKGNFPGRFSGRQFSNSRSEMNVSTLELGDSALYLCASSSTASGANVLTFGAGSRLTVL.

To note about this clonotype: Just one base apart from a much larger clone, this may be a read error. Lacking the conserved final phenylalanine or tryptophan, this CDR3 likely reflects a read error. The gene calls are TRBV12-3 or TRBV12-4 and TRBJ1-1; D possibly corresponds to TRBD1 (5 bases). CDR3 length: 13 residues. Between the trimmed V and J ends, which lost 6 bases and 5 bases, there was a span of 13 bases. For the CDR3, the DNA is TGTGCCAGCAGCAACGAGGGGTTAACTGAAGCTTTCCTT. Translation gives CASSNEGLTEAFL.

This clonotype was counted ten times or more. The genes are TRBV10-3 and TRBJ2-1, with D possibly TRBD2 on 6 matching bases. The germline gives CDR1 ENHRY, CDR2 SYGVKD. V was shortened by 0 bases and J by 2 bases, with 11 bases between the two germline ends. This CDR3 has 16 amino acids. CDR3 DNA sequence: TGTGCCATCAGTGAGTCCTTGGCGGGACCCTACAATGAGCAGTTCTTC. Protein sequence: CAISESLAGPYNEQFF.

As regards this clonotype: At one of its ends the junction is not consistent with the germline gene, which may arise from a read error. The J gene is TRBJ2-4, the V gene TRBV11-1; D is tentatively TRBD1 or TRBD2 (5 bases each). The CDR3 totals 16 residues. Germline assignment: CDR1 SGHAT and CDR2 FQDESV (reference sequence). The CDR3 bases are TGTGCCAACAGCCGAGCCGGGACGCTGGAGATAAACATTCAGTACTTC. Encoded protein: CANSRAGTLEINIQYF. Based on the CDR3 plus reference TRBV11-1 and TRBJ2-4, the full variable domain is EAEVAQSPRYKITEKSQAVAFWCDPISGHATLYWYRQILGQGPELLVQFQDESVVDDSQLPKDRFSAERLKGVDSTLKIQPAELGDSAMYLCANSRAGTLEINIQYFGAGTRLSVL.

This clonotype was picked up a small number of times. The junction shows a germline mismatch at one end, possibly a read error. This sequence joins TRBV12-3 or TRBV12-4 and TRBJ2-1; possible D gene TRBD1, 6 bases. The CDR3 runs to 14 residues. Here the CDR3 DNA reads TGTGCCACAACTCAGGGGTCCGCCTACAATGAGCAGTCCTTC. It specifies CATTQGSAYNEQSF.

This clonotype has at least ten counts. The chain is built from TRBV5-6 and TRBJ2-7; weak D call: TRBD1 (6 bases). The V gene's germline CDR1 is SGHDT and CDR2 YYEEEE. Trimming removed 4 bases from V and 1 base from J, with 15 bases in between. This CDR3 has 15 amino acids. The CDR3 DNA follows: TGTGCCAGCAGCCCGCCGGACAGCACATCCTACGAGCAGTACTTC. It encodes CASSPPDSTSYEQYF.

This clonotype was observed at least ten times. The V gene is TRBV6-5, the J gene TRBJ2-7; D might be TRBD1 (6 bases). Trimming cost V 6 bases and J 1 base, with 16 bases left between them. CDR1 is MNHEY, CDR2 SVGAGI, per germline. This CDR3 comprises 15 residues. The CDR3 reads CASSDTGIGSYEQYF. In nucleotides, the CDR3 is TGTGCCAGCAGCGACACAGGGATTGGGTCCTACGAGCAGTACTTC.

This clonotype was detected once. The chain is built from TRBV6-5 and TRBJ1-1, with D hard to call. Germline V gene sequence: CDR1 MNHEY, CDR2 SVGAGI. This CDR3 comprises 13 residues. CDR3 in amino acids: CNSSGQFNTEAFF. The CDR3 bases are TGTAACAGCAGCGGGCAGTTCAACACTGAAGCTTTCTTT.

Remarks on this clonotype: It may be a read error: a sequence one base away is much more abundant. The V gene is TRBV6-1, the J gene TRBJ2-7; D remains ambiguous. In germline, CDR1 is MNHNS, CDR2 SASEGT. The CDR3 length is 14 residues. Trimming removed 2 bases from V and 0 bases from J, with 8 bases in between. The CDR3 region has the DNA TGTGCCAGCAGTGAACATAGTTACTCCTACGAGCAGTACTTC. Translation gives CASSEHSYSYEQYF.

Of note for this clonotype: Just one base apart from a much larger clone, this may be a read error. A read error is likely, as this CDR3 ends without the conserved phenylalanine or tryptophan. The rearrangement uses TRBV6-6 and TRBJ2-7; unclear D gene. Germline V gene lookup returns CDR1 MNHNY and CDR2 SVGAGI (reference sequence). Trimming pared 2 bases from V and 1 base from J, leaving 9 bases between. The CDR3 covers 14 residues. CDR3 DNA: TGTGCCAGCAGTTACAGCACAAATTCCTACGAGCAGTACCTC. As protein: CASSYSTNSYEQYL.

Points on this clonotype: A much larger clone differs from this one at a single base, so this may be a read error. The CDR3 reads CASSTTDSGNTIYF. For the CDR3, the DNA is TGTGCCAGCAGTACGACAGACTCTGGAAACACCATATATTTT. The chain is built from TRBV4-2 and TRBJ1-3, with D perhaps matching TRBD1 (5 bases). CDR3 length: 14 amino acids. Deletions cut 6 bases from V and 0 bases from J, with 9 bases between. The germline CDR1 and CDR2 sequences are LGHNA and YNFKEQ.